This TCR beta chain was recovered during a study of identifying expanded T cells in peripheral blood (dated by TCRdb to between 2017 and 2020). About the full investigation: Technical replicates were generated by sequencing separate aliquots of the same genomic DNA pool, and four replicates were compared pairwise.

The germline V gene provides CDR1 WSHSY and CDR2 SAAADI. The CDR3 numbers 15 residues from cysteine through phenylalanine. Only the CDR3 region is kept as DNA, spanning 45 bases read in frame from base 1. V was cut back by 8 bases and J by 8 bases, leaving a gap of 21 bases between them. Beyond this particular receptor, the publication reports: Between technical replicates the binomial model flagged approximately 1.2 differentially abundant clones, whereas over around 2 weeks the binomial model flagged about 15 and over approximately four weeks approximately 20. Across all healthy donors, variance in clone template counts between approximately 2-week samples was found to increase significantly with total template count. Across all healthy-donor time intervals, the beta-binomial model significantly lowered both the number of clones called differentially abundant and the false-positive rate. It was expected by the authors that biological variance in healthy repertoires might increase further over much longer intervals, such as months to years.

The immunoSEQ Assay, which relies on bias-controlled multiplex PCR amplification of genomic DNA, was used to profile TCRbeta CDR3 regions. For the original study's pipeline: The absolute abundance of each unique TCRbeta CDR3 region was quantified after sequences were collapsed and filtered. Two models were used to test differential abundance: a binomial model (Fisher-equivalent) and a beta-binomial model that adds time-dependent variance fitted from healthy donors. Clones with fewer than 5 combined templates were removed, and a clone was called differentially abundant if the clone's Benjamini-Hochberg FDR was below 0.01. Beta-binomial variance was modeled as a function of total template count across the two samples using the form v = (b*log(k)+a)^2. Here the immuneACCESS table is served through TCRdb, limited to in-frame sequences with V and J called. Missing clones are a known gap in these copies; in checked studies unresolved V genes cover under half, and the rest lacks a known reason. D and trimming were read from the DNA, whereas the V and J calls and clone size are those reported in that table. The sample yields about 85,000 clones; 88% were counted once. 15% to 20% of the sample is taken by the ten largest.

To note about this clone: Its target antigen remains unknown. There are no base qualities to consult, and no much larger clone falls within one base.

No immune events such as infections were documented for the healthy donors during the collection period. To calibrate time-dependent variance in a beta-binomial model of T-cell clone differential abundance, blood repertoires from healthy donors were used as a training cohort. The training cohort comprised some 10 healthy donors, 3 female and 7 male. An age range of roughly 25 to 65 years, with an average of 43 years, was recorded for the donors. Obtained from a commercial supplier, whole blood was collected from each healthy donor at three time points set approximately two weeks apart. For immunosequencing, genomic DNA was extracted from unsorted whole blood.

The TCR originated in a person aged 18 to 70 in good health. The sequencing sample was made of blood. The V and J segments used are TRBV10-2 and TRBJ1-4, with TRBD1 tentatively as D gene (5 bases match). The sequence in DNA is TGCGCCAGCCGAGAGTACAGGCCCGGCGGAGAAAAACTGTTTTTT. It translates to CASREYRPGGEKLFF.